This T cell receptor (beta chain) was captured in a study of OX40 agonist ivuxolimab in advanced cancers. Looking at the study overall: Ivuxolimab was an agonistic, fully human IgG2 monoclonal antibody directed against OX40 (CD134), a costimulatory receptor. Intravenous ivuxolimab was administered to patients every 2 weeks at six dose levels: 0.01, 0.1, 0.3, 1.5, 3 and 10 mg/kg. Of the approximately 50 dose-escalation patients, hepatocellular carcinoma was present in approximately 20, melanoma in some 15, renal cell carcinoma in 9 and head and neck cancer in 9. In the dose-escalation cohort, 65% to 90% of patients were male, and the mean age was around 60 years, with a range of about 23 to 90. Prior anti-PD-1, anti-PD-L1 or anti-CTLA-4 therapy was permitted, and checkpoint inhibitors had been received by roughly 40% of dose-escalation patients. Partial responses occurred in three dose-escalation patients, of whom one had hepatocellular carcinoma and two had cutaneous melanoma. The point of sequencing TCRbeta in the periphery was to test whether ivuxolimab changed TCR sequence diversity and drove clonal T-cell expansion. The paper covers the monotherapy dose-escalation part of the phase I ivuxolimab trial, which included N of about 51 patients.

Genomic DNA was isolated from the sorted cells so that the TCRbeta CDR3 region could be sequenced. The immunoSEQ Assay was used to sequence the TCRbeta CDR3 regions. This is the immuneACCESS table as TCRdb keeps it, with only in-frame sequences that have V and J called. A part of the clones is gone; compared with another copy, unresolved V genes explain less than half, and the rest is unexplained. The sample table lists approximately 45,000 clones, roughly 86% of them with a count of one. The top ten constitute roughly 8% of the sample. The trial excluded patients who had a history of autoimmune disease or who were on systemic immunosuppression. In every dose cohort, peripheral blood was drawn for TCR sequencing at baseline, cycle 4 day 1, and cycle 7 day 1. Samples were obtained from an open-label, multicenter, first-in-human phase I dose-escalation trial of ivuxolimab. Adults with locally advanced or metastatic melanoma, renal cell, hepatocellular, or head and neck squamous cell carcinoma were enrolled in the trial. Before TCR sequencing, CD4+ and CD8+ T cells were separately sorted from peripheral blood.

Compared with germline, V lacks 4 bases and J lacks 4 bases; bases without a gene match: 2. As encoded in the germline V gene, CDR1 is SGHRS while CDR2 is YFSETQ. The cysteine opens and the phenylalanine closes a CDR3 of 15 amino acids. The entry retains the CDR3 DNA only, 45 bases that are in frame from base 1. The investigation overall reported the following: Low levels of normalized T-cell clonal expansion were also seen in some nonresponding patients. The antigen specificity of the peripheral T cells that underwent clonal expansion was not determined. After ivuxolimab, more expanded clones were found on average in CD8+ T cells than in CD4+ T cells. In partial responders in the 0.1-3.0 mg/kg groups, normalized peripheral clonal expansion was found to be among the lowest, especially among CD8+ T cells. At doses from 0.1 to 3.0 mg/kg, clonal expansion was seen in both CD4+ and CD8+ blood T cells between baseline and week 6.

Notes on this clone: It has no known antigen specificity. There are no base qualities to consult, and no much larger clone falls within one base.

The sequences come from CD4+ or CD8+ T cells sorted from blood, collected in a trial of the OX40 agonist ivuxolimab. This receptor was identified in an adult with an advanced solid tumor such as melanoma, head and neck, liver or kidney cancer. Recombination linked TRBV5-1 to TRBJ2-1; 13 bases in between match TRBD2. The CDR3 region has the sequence CASSPGLAGYNEQFF. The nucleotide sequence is TGCGCCAGCAGCCCGGGACTAGCGGGATACAATGAGCAGTTCTTC.